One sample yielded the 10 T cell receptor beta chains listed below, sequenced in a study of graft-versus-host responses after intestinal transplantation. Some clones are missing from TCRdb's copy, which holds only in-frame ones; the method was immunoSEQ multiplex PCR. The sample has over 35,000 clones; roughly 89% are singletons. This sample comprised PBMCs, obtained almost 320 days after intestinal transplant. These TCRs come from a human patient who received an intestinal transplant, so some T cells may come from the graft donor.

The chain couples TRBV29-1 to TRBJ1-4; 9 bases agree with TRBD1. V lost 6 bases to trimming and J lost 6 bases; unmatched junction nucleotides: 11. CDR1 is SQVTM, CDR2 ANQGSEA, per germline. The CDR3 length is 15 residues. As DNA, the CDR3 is TGCAGCGTCGCCGCCACGACAGGGGGGGATGAAAAACTGTTTTTT. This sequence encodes CSVAATTGGDEKLFF.

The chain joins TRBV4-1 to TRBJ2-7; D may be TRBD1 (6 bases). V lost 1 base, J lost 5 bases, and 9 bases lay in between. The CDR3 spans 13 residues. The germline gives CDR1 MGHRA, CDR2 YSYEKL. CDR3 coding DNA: TGCGCCAGCAGCCAAGGACAGGTGGACGAGCAGTACTTC. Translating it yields CASSQGQVDEQYF.

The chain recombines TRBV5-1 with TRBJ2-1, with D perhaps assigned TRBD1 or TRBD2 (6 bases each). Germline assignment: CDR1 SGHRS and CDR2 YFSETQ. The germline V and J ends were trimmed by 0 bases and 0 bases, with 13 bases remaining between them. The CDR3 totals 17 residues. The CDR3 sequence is CASSLEWGAISYNEQFF. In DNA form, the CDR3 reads TGCGCCAGCAGCTTGGAGTGGGGGGCCATCTCCTACAATGAGCAGTTCTTC. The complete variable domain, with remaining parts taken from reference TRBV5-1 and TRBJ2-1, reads KAGVTQTPRYLIKTRGQQVTLSCSPISGHRSVSWYQQTPGQGLQFLFEYFSETQRNKGNFPGRFSGRQFSNSRSEMNVSTLELGDSALYLCASSLEWGAISYNEQFFGPGTRLTVL.

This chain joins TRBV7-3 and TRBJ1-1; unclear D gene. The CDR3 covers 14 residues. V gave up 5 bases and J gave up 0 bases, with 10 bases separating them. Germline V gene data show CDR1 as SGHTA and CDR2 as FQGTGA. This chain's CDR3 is CASSQYEMNTEAFF. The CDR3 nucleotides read TGTGCCAGCAGCCAATACGAGATGAACACTGAAGCTTTCTTT.

CDR3 residues: CASSYSPIAGGPSSYNEQFF. CDR3 DNA sequence: TGTGCCAGCAGTTACTCACCCATAGCGGGAGGGCCAAGCTCCTACAATGAGCAGTTCTTC. The chain uses TRBV6-7 and TRBJ2-1, with 11 bases that match TRBD2. TRBV6-7 carries the ORF label, with uncertain function. With V trimmed by 0 bases and J by 0 bases, 10 bases remained unmatched. The CDR3 extends over 20 amino acids.

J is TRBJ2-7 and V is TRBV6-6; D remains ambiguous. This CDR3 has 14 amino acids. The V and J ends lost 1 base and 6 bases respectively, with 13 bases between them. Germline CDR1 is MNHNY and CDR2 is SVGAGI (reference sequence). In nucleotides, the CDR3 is TGTGCCAGCAGTTACTATGTTCGAGGCTCCGAGCAGTACTTC. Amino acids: CASSYYVRGSEQYF.

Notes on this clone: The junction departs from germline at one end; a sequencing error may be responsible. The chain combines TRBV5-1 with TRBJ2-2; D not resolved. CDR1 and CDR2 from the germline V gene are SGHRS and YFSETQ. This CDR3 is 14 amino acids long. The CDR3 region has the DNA TGCACCAGCAGCTTGGTCCAGAACACCGGGGAGCTGTTTTTT. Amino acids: CTSSLVQNTGELFF.

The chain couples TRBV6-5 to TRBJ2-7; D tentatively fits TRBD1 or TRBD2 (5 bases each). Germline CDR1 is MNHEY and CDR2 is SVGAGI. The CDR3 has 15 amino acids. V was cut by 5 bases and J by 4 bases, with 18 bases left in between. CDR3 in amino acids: CASSHLAGLTYEQYF. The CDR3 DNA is TGTGCCAGCAGTCACCTAGCAGGGCTCACTTACGAGCAGTACTTC.

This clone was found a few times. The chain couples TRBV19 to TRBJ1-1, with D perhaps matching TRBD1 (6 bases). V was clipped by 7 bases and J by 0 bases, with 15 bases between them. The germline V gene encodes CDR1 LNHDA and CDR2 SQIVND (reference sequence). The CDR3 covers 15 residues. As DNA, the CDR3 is TGTGCCAGTAAGGGGCAGGGGACGGTGAACACTGAAGCTTTCTTT. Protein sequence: CASKGQGTVNTEAFF.

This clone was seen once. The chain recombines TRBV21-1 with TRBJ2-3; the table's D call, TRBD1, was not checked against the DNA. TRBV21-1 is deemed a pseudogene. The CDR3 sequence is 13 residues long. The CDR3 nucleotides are TGTGCCACCGACAGGGGCCCGGCAGATACGCAGTATTTT. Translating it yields CATDRGPADTQYF.